This TCR beta chain was recorded in a study of OX40 agonist ivuxolimab in advanced cancers. Measured with immunoSEQ multiplex PCR; TCRdb has only the in-frame clones, and not every one. The table includes some 95,000 clones, roughly 94% detected once. Germline CDR1 reads SQVTM; CDR2 reads ANQGSEA. The germline V and J ends were trimmed by 4 bases and 6 bases, with 10 bases remaining between them. The CDR3 consists of 12 residues. This chain uses TRBV29-1 with TRBJ2-1; D possibly corresponds to TRBD1 (6 bases). The clonotype was recovered from an adult with an advanced solid tumor such as melanoma, head and neck, liver or kidney cancer. This material consisted of CD4+ or CD8+ T cells sorted from blood, taken in a trial of the OX40 agonist ivuxolimab. The CDR3 protein is CSVGEQGNEQFF. In nucleotides, the CDR3 is TGCAGCGTTGGGGAACAGGGCAATGAGCAGTTCTTC.